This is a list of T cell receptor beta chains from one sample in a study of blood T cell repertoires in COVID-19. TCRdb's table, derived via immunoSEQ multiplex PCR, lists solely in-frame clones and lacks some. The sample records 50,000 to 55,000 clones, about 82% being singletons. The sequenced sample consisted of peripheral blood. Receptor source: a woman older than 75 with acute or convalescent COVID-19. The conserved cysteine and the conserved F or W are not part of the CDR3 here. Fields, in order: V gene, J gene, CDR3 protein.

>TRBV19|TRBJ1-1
ASSVQGAGVAF
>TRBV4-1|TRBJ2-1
ASSQGSGSSQF
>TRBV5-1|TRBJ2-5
ASSPFPSRGRMETQY
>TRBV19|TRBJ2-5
ASSLGQGYETQY
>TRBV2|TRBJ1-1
ASSFNDRGTEAF
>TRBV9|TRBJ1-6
ASSPRDSPLH
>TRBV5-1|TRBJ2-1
ASSSSGLAEHWNEQF
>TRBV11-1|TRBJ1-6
ASSLGRTNSPLH
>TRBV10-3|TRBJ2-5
AISESIGGPETQY
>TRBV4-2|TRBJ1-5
ASSLQDNQPQH
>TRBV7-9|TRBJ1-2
ASSHDSFYGYT
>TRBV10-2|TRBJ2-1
ASSVSGNVNEQF